A selection of T cell receptor beta chains follows, all from one sample in a study of blood T cell repertoires in COVID-19. This table comes from immunoSEQ multiplex PCR, and its TCRdb copy is limited to in-frame clones, with some not included. The table has 280,000 or so clones, about 88% seen once. Sequenced: peripheral blood. These receptors originate from a woman aged 60-75 years with acute or convalescent COVID-19. Both conserved end residues are part of each CDR3. The order of the fields is V gene, J gene, CDR3 protein.

V gene: TRBV10-1; J gene: TRBJ1-6; CDR3 protein: CAKKDGLINSPLHF
V gene: TRBV6-2/TRBV6-3; J gene: TRBJ1-5; CDR3 protein: CASSYSPRDRRYSNQPQHF
V gene: TRBV18; J gene: TRBJ2-7; CDR3 protein: CASSPPRGQSSYEQYF
V gene: TRBV10-3; J gene: TRBJ1-1; CDR3 protein: CAISEREAGNTEAFF
V gene: TRBV7-2; J gene: TRBJ1-2; CDR3 protein: CASSATGAHYGYTF
V gene: TRBV7-2; J gene: TRBJ2-2; CDR3 protein: CASSFTSGRAATGELFF
V gene: TRBV20-1; J gene: TRBJ2-5; CDR3 protein: CSASGWPQETQYF
V gene: TRBV7-2; J gene: TRBJ1-2; CDR3 protein: CASSLVAGQGASYGYTF
V gene: TRBV5-5; J gene: TRBJ1-6; CDR3 protein: CASSSGTDNSPLHF
V gene: TRBV5-8; J gene: TRBJ2-6; CDR3 protein: CASSNGNPGANVLTF
V gene: TRBV4-1; J gene: TRBJ2-2; CDR3 protein: CASSQRDRGLTGELFF
V gene: TRBV5-1; J gene: TRBJ2-7; CDR3 protein: CASSRDAGEQYF
V gene: TRBV5-1; J gene: TRBJ2-7; CDR3 protein: CASSSGGVWHEQYF
V gene: TRBV5-3; J gene: TRBJ1-1; CDR3 protein: CARSLAGEGENTEAFF
V gene: TRBV9; J gene: TRBJ2-5; CDR3 protein: CASTRAGGEKETQYF
V gene: TRBV7-2; J gene: TRBJ1-1; CDR3 protein: CASSPGGANTEAFF
V gene: TRBV6-5; J gene: TRBJ2-2; CDR3 protein: CASSKGMGATGELFF
V gene: TRBV28; J gene: TRBJ1-1; CDR3 protein: CASSLPGQNTEAFF
V gene: TRBV5-5; J gene: TRBJ2-3; CDR3 protein: CASSPRGADTDTQYF
V gene: TRBV6-6; J gene: TRBJ1-1; CDR3 protein: CASSYLALNTEAFF
V gene: TRBV28; J gene: TRBJ1-1; CDR3 protein: CASSPDSPRITEAFF
V gene: TRBV29-1; J gene: TRBJ2-7; CDR3 protein: CSVEASPSGTYEQYF
V gene: TRBV11-2; J gene: TRBJ1-2; CDR3 protein: CASSARTGRNYGYTF
V gene: TRBV15; J gene: TRBJ2-7; CDR3 protein: CATSRDPGGGYEQYF
V gene: TRBV15; J gene: TRBJ1-4; CDR3 protein: CATSRDRTGEITNEKLFF
V gene: TRBV28; J gene: TRBJ2-4; CDR3 protein: CASSTTGTKNIQYF
V gene: TRBV7-8; J gene: TRBJ2-7; CDR3 protein: CASSLARGEQYF
V gene: TRBV20-1; J gene: TRBJ1-2; CDR3 protein: CSASRQGLGGYTF
V gene: TRBV6-2/TRBV6-3; J gene: TRBJ2-3; CDR3 protein: CASSYVSGPSTDTQYF
V gene: TRBV18; J gene: TRBJ1-5; CDR3 protein: CASSPGQEGQPQHF
V gene: TRBV2; J gene: TRBJ2-7; CDR3 protein: CASSVNYSAYEQYF
V gene: TRBV15; J gene: TRBJ2-3; CDR3 protein: CATSRVFGTDTQYF
V gene: TRBV25-1; J gene: TRBJ1-2; CDR3 protein: CASSARDLGYTF
V gene: TRBV30; J gene: TRBJ1-1; CDR3 protein: CAWSRNTEAFF
V gene: TRBV6-2/TRBV6-3; J gene: TRBJ1-1; CDR3 protein: CASSIQGLNTEAFF
V gene: TRBV7-2; J gene: TRBJ1-1; CDR3 protein: CASSLDRDRVITEAFF
V gene: TRBV14; J gene: TRBJ2-5; CDR3 protein: CASSTGGRGTQYF
V gene: TRBV4-1; J gene: TRBJ1-2; CDR3 protein: CASSQETGGLYGYTF
V gene: TRBV5-6; J gene: TRBJ2-1; CDR3 protein: CASSLQLAGRWGSYNEQFF
V gene: TRBV7-9; J gene: TRBJ1-5; CDR3 protein: CASSRTGGGEQPQHF
V gene: TRBV28; J gene: TRBJ1-5; CDR3 protein: CASRDTKYQPQHF
V gene: TRBV6-5; J gene: TRBJ1-3; CDR3 protein: CASSYSKGVGNTIYF
V gene: TRBV20-1; J gene: TRBJ1-6; CDR3 protein: CSASVMSSYNSPLHF
V gene: TRBV6-5; J gene: TRBJ1-2; CDR3 protein: CASSYSSTTGVGGYTF
V gene: TRBV12-5; J gene: TRBJ2-1; CDR3 protein: CASGLGQGSYNEQFF
V gene: TRBV12-3/TRBV12-4; J gene: TRBJ2-3; CDR3 protein: CASSRLEVDTQYF
V gene: TRBV14; J gene: TRBJ2-5; CDR3 protein: CASSQESGFGETQYF
V gene: TRBV5-1; J gene: TRBJ2-2; CDR3 protein: CASSSSGGNTGELFF
V gene: TRBV5-4; J gene: TRBJ1-6; CDR3 protein: CASSAGQTNSPLHF
V gene: TRBV6-5; J gene: TRBJ1-5; CDR3 protein: CASSYQTGGVNQPQHF
V gene: TRBV7-9; J gene: TRBJ2-3; CDR3 protein: CASSSLTGLPDTQYF
V gene: TRBV7-2; J gene: TRBJ2-7; CDR3 protein: CASSLGDITYEQYF
V gene: TRBV4-3; J gene: TRBJ1-2; CDR3 protein: CASSRTTGVAYGYTF
V gene: TRBV15; J gene: TRBJ1-5; CDR3 protein: CATSRDPDQPQHF
V gene: TRBV15; J gene: TRBJ2-5; CDR3 protein: CATSRGREGQETQYF
V gene: TRBV19; J gene: TRBJ2-2; CDR3 protein: CASNGQGTNTGELFF
V gene: TRBV18; J gene: TRBJ1-2; CDR3 protein: CASSPNRQGRGYTF
V gene: TRBV3-1/TRBV3-2; J gene: TRBJ1-2; CDR3 protein: CASSTRQGYGYTF
V gene: TRBV11-2; J gene: TRBJ2-5; CDR3 protein: CASSSLRFQETQYF